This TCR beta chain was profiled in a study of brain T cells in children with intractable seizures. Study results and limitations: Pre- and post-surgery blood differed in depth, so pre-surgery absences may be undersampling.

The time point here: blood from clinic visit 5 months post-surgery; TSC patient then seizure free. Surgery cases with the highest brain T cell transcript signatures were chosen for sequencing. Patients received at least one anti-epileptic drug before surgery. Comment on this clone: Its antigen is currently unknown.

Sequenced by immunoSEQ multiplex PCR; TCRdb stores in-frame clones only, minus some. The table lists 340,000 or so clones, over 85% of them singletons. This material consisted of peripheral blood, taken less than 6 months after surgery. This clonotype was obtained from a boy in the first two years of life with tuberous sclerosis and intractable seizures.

CDR3 loop: CAWSVPKGSSYEQYF. The CDR3 DNA reads as TGTGCCTGGAGTGTACCCAAGGGTAGCTCCTACGAGCAGTACTTC. This chain uses TRBV30 with TRBJ2-7; no firm D call. Trimming took off 0 bases at V and 0 bases at J, with 12 bases between the two ends. The CDR3 is 15 residues long. Germline assignment: CDR1 GTSNPN and CDR2 SVGIG (reference sequence).